A selection of T cell receptor beta chains follows, all from one sample in a study of hypomethylating agent response in myelodysplastic syndrome. Libraries were prepared by immunoSEQ multiplex PCR; TCRdb keeps only in-frame clonotypes and omits some of them. The sample has nearly 3,500 clones, around 80% seen once. The sequences come from bone marrow, collected before or after starting hypomethylating agent treatment for myelodysplastic syndrome (not recorded which). The source of these receptors is a human donor with myelodysplastic syndrome. Both conserved end residues are part of each CDR3. Fields, in order: V gene, CDR3 protein.

TRBV5-1	CASRVSDTQYF
TRBV18	CASSSTGGFSGNTIYF
TRBV5-5	CASSLGTGSNYGYTF
TRBV25-1	CASSELRTANTGELFF
TRBV28	CASRNSNQPQHF
TRBV7-6	CASSLAEGALSSTDTQYF
TRBV20-1	CSARDLYEQYF
TRBV11-3	CASSLGWGFSGTGELFF
TRBV19	CASSTIPGQGSEKLFF
TRBV5-1	CASSFSLGEETQYF
TRBV20-1	CSAERQETQYF
TRBV27	CASSYKSDGNTIYF
TRBV5-1	CASSFPGSQETQYF
TRBV5-6	CASRQLGQGRGREKLFF
TRBV19	CASSSSYRGLGEAFF
TRBV9	CASSVGQGQGEGYTF
TRBV18	CASSPYAGGNTDTQYF
TRBV7-9	CASSLGGINTEAFF
TRBV10-3	CAISESGTGNTEAFF
TRBV5-8	CASSFRDRSFF
TRBV7-2	CASSLTWKAFF
TRBV5-8	CASSLGRPADEQYF
TRBV6-1	CASWKGDNQPQHF
TRBV11-3	CASSPRLADQETQYF
TRBV19	CASGDLQETQYF
TRBV19	CASSLSGATPYNEQFF
TRBV6-5	CASTSLGGTEAFF
TRBV6-6	CASRGTGMNQPQHF
TRBV6-5	CASSDTQGGEKLFF
TRBV11-3	CASSFRRGSTDTQYF
TRBV5-1	CASSLPIDRVYGYTF
TRBV9	CASSVGLAGGISYEQYF
TRBV11-1	CASIHPNSGDTEAFF
TRBV11-3	CASSLGQGRYEQYF
TRBV15	CATSLGGRINEQYF
TRBV7-9	CASRSRTDTQYF
TRBV5-1	CASSRDGGDGYTF
TRBV2	CASTQQGPSAKNIQYF
TRBV19	CASSPRTSGMVTDTQYF
TRBV7-8	CASSLVAGNNEKLFF
TRBV7-6	CASSMTGTGDEKLFF
TRBV27	CASSLGGTPNEQYF
TRBV28	CAIARGGERLYGYTF
TRBV19	CASSRDSQETQYF
TRBV11-3	CASSLAGGVEKLFF
TRBV19	CASSFGQTNTEAFF
TRBV4-3	CASSQDKVGLAFGELFF